This T cell receptor (beta chain) was observed in a study of blood T cells in healthy people across ages. On the study more broadly: Template switching captured about one barcoded beta molecule per two T cells.

This clonotype occurred many times. Each donor gave roughly 9.8 milliliters of peripheral blood. Every sample yielded at least 6.5 million isolated PBMCs. Primers used in a second PCR of about 7 to 12 cycles were a sample-barcoded 5' primer and a J-beta primer mix. The template-switch adaptor, which had 12 random nucleotides, put a tag on each cDNA molecule. TCRdb re-called the 5' RACE reads with MiXCR, one entry per CDR3 protein. Among hundreds of thousands of distinct CDR3 sequences listed, approximately 29% were seen once. Sequencing was carried out using blood. The TCR comes from a woman at least 80 years old in good health.

In nucleotides, the CDR3 is TGTGCCAGCAGCTTAGTCTTCAGCGGAAGCTCCTACGAGCAGTACTTC. Its translation is CASSLVFSGSSYEQYF. The V call is TRBV7-2, the J call TRBJ2-7; D may be TRBD2 (5 bases). The CDR3 covers 16 residues. V gave up 1 base and J gave up 0 bases, with 13 bases separating them. CDR1 is SGHTA and CDR2 is FQGNSA in the germline V gene.